Listed here are 18 T cell receptor beta chains from one sample, sequenced in a study of control samples from healthy donors and cancer patients. Profiled with immunoSEQ multiplex PCR; TCRdb holds only in-frame clones, not every one. The sample holds about 160,000 clones, about 94% seen once. Sequencing was performed on blood. The origin of the receptors is a woman aged 40 to 50 in good health.

This clone was found once. This chain uses TRBV4-3 with TRBJ2-4; no definite D call. The V end lost 0 bases, the J end lost 4 bases, and 16 bases lay between the germline ends. The germline gives CDR1 LGHNA, CDR2 YSLEER. The CDR3 contains 17 residues. CDR3 protein: CASSQEGRMLGKNIQYF. The CDR3 nucleotides read TGCGCCAGCAGCCAAGAAGGCCGCATGTTGGGGAAAAACATTCAGTACTTC.

This chain connects TRBV10-3 to TRBJ2-2; 7 bases map to TRBD1. Per germline, CDR1 ENHRY and CDR2 SYGVKD. The length of the CDR3 is 14 residues. V dropped 8 bases and J dropped 4; count of bases not matched to a gene: 7. For the CDR3, the DNA is TGTGCCATCGAGAGGGGGCTAGGCACCGGGGAGCTGTTTTTT. Translating gives CAIERGLGTGELFF.

This clone is a singleton in its sample. The chain joins TRBV5-6 to TRBJ2-7; D is ambiguous. The CDR3 is made up of 14 amino acids. Germline V CDR1 and CDR2: SGHDT, YYEEEE. V lost 2 bases and J 0 bases, leaving 9 bases between the germline ends. This CDR3 is CASSLGFTSYEQYF. The DNA of the CDR3 is TGTGCCAGCAGCTTAGGTTTCACCTCCTACGAGCAGTACTTC.

J is TRBJ2-5 and V is TRBV7-9; 10 nucleotides line up with TRBD1. The CDR3 has 15 amino acids. The germline V gene has CDR1 SEHNR and CDR2 FQNEAQ (reference sequence). J was trimmed by 4 bases and V by 10 bases; bases with no gene match: 12. The CDR3 sequence is CATSGDRGRRETQYF. CDR3 nucleotide sequence: TGTGCCACGAGTGGGGACAGGGGAAGGAGAGAGACCCAGTACTTC.

The chain uses TRBV7-6 and TRBJ1-2; 11 bases match TRBD1. The germline CDR1 and CDR2 sequences are SGHVS and FNYEAQ. The ends lost 4 bases at V and 8 bases at J; junction bases unmatched: 9. The CDR3 loop spans 15 amino acids. The CDR3 coding sequence is TGTGCCAGCAGCTCGGGACAGGGGGGACTCTGGGGCTACACCTTC. Its protein is CASSSGQGGLWGYTF.

The CDR3 region is CASSLVAASGNTIYF. The CDR3 DNA reads as TGTGCCAGCAGCTTGGTGGCAGCCTCTGGAAACACCATATATTTT. V and J are TRBV5-6 and TRBJ1-3; D is uncertain. Germline V gene data show CDR1 as SGHDT and CDR2 as YYEEEE. V was shortened by 0 bases and J by 0 bases, with 7 bases between the two germline ends. CDR3 length: 15 residues. The complete variable domain, with remaining parts taken from reference TRBV5-6 and TRBJ1-3, reads DAGVTQSPTHLIKTRGQQVTLRCSPKSGHDTVSWYQQALGQGPQFIFQYYEEEERQRGNFPDRFSGHQFPNYSSELNVNALLLGDSALYLCASSLVAASGNTIYFGEGSWLTVV.

This rearrangement joins TRBV25-1 to TRBJ2-1, with unresolved D. Per germline, CDR1 MGHDK and CDR2 SYGVNS. The CDR3 totals 11 residues. V lost 5 bases to trimming and J lost 9 bases, with 8 bases between them. The CDR3 reads CASSITTEQFF. The DNA of the CDR3 is TGTGCCAGCAGTATCACAACTGAGCAGTTCTTC.

V usage is TRBV5-1 and J usage is TRBJ2-3; D possibly matches TRBD1 or TRBD2 (5 bases each). V shed 4 bases and J shed 9 bases, with 9 bases lying between them. The CDR3 length is 11 residues. Germline CDR1 SGHRS, CDR2 YFSETQ. The CDR3 region is CASSPGPTQYF. As DNA, the CDR3 is TGCGCCAGCAGCCCGGGACCAACGCAGTATTTT.

The rearrangement uses TRBV4-1 and TRBJ1-2; 7 nucleotides match TRBD1. This CDR3 comprises 17 residues. Losses at the gene ends were 4 bases for V and 2 bases for J; bases not matched to a gene: 13. Germline assignment: CDR1 MGHRA and CDR2 YSYEKL. CDR3 sequence: CASSRRTGDLPNYGYTF. In nucleotides, the CDR3 is TGCGCCAGCAGCCGGAGGACAGGAGACCTTCCAAACTATGGCTACACCTTC.

This clone was observed a few times. The V gene is TRBV5-8, the J gene TRBJ1-4; 8 bases are shared with TRBD1. This CDR3 region has 14 residues. Germline trimming cut 0 bases from V and 8 bases from J; bases unmatched to any gene: 3. Germline CDR1 reads SGHTS; CDR2 reads YDEGEE. The CDR3 DNA sequence: TGTGCCAGCAGCTTGGAACAGGGGGACGAAAAACTGTTTTTT. Encoded protein: CASSLEQGDEKLFF.

This clone occurred once. V usage is TRBV6-2 or TRBV6-3 and J usage is TRBJ1-1; weak D call: TRBD1 (5 bases). Germline CDR1 reads MNHEY; CDR2 reads SVGEGT. V was clipped by 4 bases and J by 0 bases, with 12 bases between them. This CDR3 spans 15 amino acids. Here the CDR3 reads CASSSQGNLNTEAFF. In DNA form, the CDR3 reads TGTGCCAGCAGTTCCCAGGGCAACTTGAACACTGAAGCTTTCTTT.

The chain carries TRBV5-4 and TRBJ2-5; D is possibly TRBD2 (5 bases). This CDR3 is 15 amino acids long. Trimming pared 4 bases from V and 1 base from J, leaving 14 bases between. Germline CDR1 SGHNT, CDR2 YYREEE (reference sequence). CDR3 region: CASSLDKGAQETQYF. The CDR3 DNA follows: TGTGCCAGCAGCCTCGACAAGGGAGCCCAAGAGACCCAGTACTTC.

J is TRBJ1-1 and V is TRBV5-1; 9 bases match TRBD1. In germline, CDR1 is SGHRS, CDR2 YFSETQ. The CDR3 has 13 residues. The V gene end was trimmed by 4 bases and the J gene end by 3 bases; junction bases not matched to a gene: 1. This CDR3 is CASSRTGDTEAFF. Written as DNA, the CDR3 is TGCGCCAGCAGCCGGACAGGGGACACTGAAGCTTTCTTT.

The chain links TRBV11-2 to TRBJ1-6; no definite D call. Germline CDR1 is SGHAT and CDR2 is FQNNGV. V was cut by 1 base and J by 0 bases, with 13 bases left in between. The CDR3 has 18 amino acids. Written as DNA, the CDR3 is TGTGCCAGCAGCTTAGGGTCGGCGCCGAGCTCCTATAATTCACCCCTCCACTTT. It specifies CASSLGSAPSSYNSPLHF. The variable domain in full, completed from reference TRBV11-2 and TRBJ1-6, reads EAGVAQSPRYKIIEKRQSVAFWCNPISGHATLYWYQQILGQGPKLLIQFQNNGVVDDSQLPKDRFSAERLKGVDSTLKIQPAKLEDSAVYLCASSLGSAPSSYNSPLHFGNGTRLTVT.

The rearrangement links TRBV9 to TRBJ1-2; TRBD1 is a possible D gene (5 bases). Germline CDR1 and CDR2: SGDLS and YYNGEE. The CDR3 is 16 residues long. V was trimmed by 0 bases and J by 8 bases, leaving 20 bases between them. The CDR3 coding sequence is TGTGCCAGCAGCGTAGAGGCGGGGGTAGACTCTCGCGGCTACACCTTC. Translated, it gives CASSVEAGVDSRGYTF.

The chain joins TRBV7-8 to TRBJ2-5; TRBD2 is a possible D gene (5 bases). This CDR3 is built from 16 residues. V lost 5 bases and J 9 bases, leaving 25 bases between the germline ends. Germline loops: CDR1 SGHVS, CDR2 FQNEAQ. CDR3 in DNA: TGTGCCAGCAGCGCCCCCGGGTTGTCTAGCTATTGGTCCCAGTACTTC. Its protein is CASSAPGLSSYWSQYF.

This chain joins TRBV7-8 and TRBJ2-5; D is uncertain. The V and J ends lost 5 bases and 2 bases respectively, with 18 bases between them. The CDR3 has 16 amino acids. Per germline, CDR1 SGHVS and CDR2 FQNEAQ. CDR3 bases: TGTGCCAGCAGCCTGCAGCTAGGACGGTTTCAAGAGACCCAGTACTTC. Translated, it gives CASSLQLGRFQETQYF.

The chain uses TRBV18 and TRBJ1-4, with D perhaps matching TRBD1 (5 bases). Germline V gene data show CDR1 as KGHSH and CDR2 as LQKENI. There are 17 residues in the CDR3. The germline V and J ends were trimmed by 3 bases and 0 bases, with 14 bases remaining between them. This CDR3 reads CASSPLAMGPTNEKLFF. CDR3 in DNA: TGTGCCAGCTCACCGCTAGCTATGGGACCAACTAATGAAAAACTGTTTTTT.